These T cell receptor beta chains were read from a single sample in a study of T-cell memory formation after mild COVID-19. One entry per CDR3 protein, called by TCRdb with MiXCR from the 5' RACE reads. The table shows 250,000 to 350,000 distinct CDR3 sequences, with roughly a fifth occurring only once. Source material: PBMCs or a T cell subset sorted from them (not recorded which). The receptors were sampled from a man in his late teens or twenties who had mild COVID-19 (a few samples of this study predate the infection). Cell type and time point are not known. Each CDR3 is given with its conserved first and last residue. Fields, in order: D gene, V gene, J gene, clone size, CDR3 protein, CDR3 DNA. The D gene is left open where the match is weak. A row's size may be missing; if present it is once, few, many or a size class.

D: NA; V: TRBV7-2; J: TRBJ2-7; size: NA; CDR3: CASSLVNLVSYEQYF; DNA: TGTGCCAGCAGCTTAGTGAATTTGGTCTCCTACGAGCAGTACTTC
D: NA; V: TRBV29-1; J: TRBJ1-5; size: few; CDR3: CSVNLNWQVNQPQHF; DNA: TGCAGCGTTAATCTGAATTGGCAGGTCAATCAGCCCCAGCATTTT
D: NA; V: TRBV4-1; J: TRBJ1-2; size: NA; CDR3: CASSQDVGLYTF; DNA: TGCGCCAGCAGCCAAGATGTGGGGCTTTACACCTTC
D: TRBD1; V: TRBV5-6; J: TRBJ2-3; size: few; CDR3: CASSLRQGVLGTDTQYF; DNA: TGTGCCAGCAGCTTGAGACAGGGGGTGCTTGGCACAGATACGCAGTATTTT
D: NA; V: TRBV7-8; J: TRBJ1-4; size: NA; CDR3: CASNQGGGGEKLFF; DNA: TGTGCCAGCAACCAAGGAGGGGGGGGTGAAAAACTGTTTTTT
D: NA; V: TRBV6-5; J: TRBJ1-2; size: NA; CDR3: CASSLELTGNYGYTF; DNA: TGTGCCAGCAGTCTCGAATTGACAGGCAACTATGGCTACACCTTC
D: NA; V: TRBV7-2; J: TRBJ2-7; size: few; CDR3: CASGKAGVYEQYF; DNA: TGTGCCAGCGGGAAAGCGGGCGTCTACGAGCAGTACTTC
D: TRBD2; V: TRBV2; J: TRBJ2-1; size: few; CDR3: CASSFGTSGVGEQFF; DNA: TGTGCCAGCAGCTTCGGGACTAGCGGGGTAGGTGAGCAGTTCTTC
D: NA; V: TRBV7-2; J: TRBJ1-3; size: NA; CDR3: CASSLAPLTGNTIYF; DNA: TGTGCCAGCAGCTTAGCGCCACTGACTGGAAACACCATATATTTT
D: NA; V: TRBV5-1; J: TRBJ1-3; size: many; CDR3: CASSQEFSGNTIYF; DNA: TGCGCCAGCAGCCAAGAGTTCTCTGGAAACACCATATATTTT